This T cell receptor beta chain was identified in a study of Ad26.COV2.S vaccination and SARS-CoV-2 variants. Across the study: Trial arm assignment for the donor was COV1001 Ad26.COV2.S.

Clones were read by immunoSEQ multiplex PCR, and TCRdb kept only the in-frame ones, dropping some. The sample lists about 280,000 clones; 80% to 90% were seen once. Trimming cost V 5 bases and J 5 bases; bases outside gene matches: 4. CDR3 length: 12 residues. Germline V gene sequence: CDR1 SQVTM, CDR2 ANQGSEA. Study-level points and caveats: Placebo and vaccine recipients had non-spike TCR breadth that was similar. Reportedly, after vaccination the spike-specific CD8+ and CD4+ T cell responses displayed substantial breadth.

About this clone itself: Its target is unknown.

Described treatment: about 20 received Ad26.COV2.S at low or high dose, single or two shots; several received placebo; per-sample allocation not given. The samples date from day 63 after the first vaccine or placebo injection. Based in Boston, the donor was an adult of 18-55 years. The J gene is TRBJ2-3, the V gene TRBV29-1; 7 bases align to TRBD1. The source is a person between 18 and 60 years old who received the Ad26.COV2.S COVID-19 vaccine or a placebo. Sequencing used peripheral blood, obtained in a trial of Ad26.COV2.S vaccine versus placebo. CDR3 in DNA: TGCAGCGTTACACAGGGGCAAGATACGCAGTATTTT. Encoded protein: CSVTQGQDTQYF.